The 24 T cell receptor beta chains below come from one sample, sequenced in a study of shared clonotypes between healthy human individuals. Libraries were prepared by immunoSEQ multiplex PCR; TCRdb keeps only in-frame clonotypes and omits some of them. The data show about 680,000 clones, around 73% seen once. The specimen was memory CD4+ T cells sorted from blood. As for subset: CD45RA-negative fraction. The receptors derive from a woman aged 25 to 39 in good health.

With regard to this clone: This may be a read error: a much more frequent sequence differs by one nucleotide. The rearrangement joins TRBV6-5 to TRBJ2-2, with D possibly called TRBD1 or TRBD2 (6 bases each). Germline V lookup: CDR1 MNHEY, CDR2 SVGAGI. There are 14 residues in the CDR3. The CDR3 region has the DNA TGTGTCAGCAGGGTTAGGGGGGACACCGGGGAGCTGTTTTTT. Translating gives CVSRVRGDTGELFF.

The rearrangement uses TRBV5-4 and TRBJ1-3, with TRBD1 matching 7 bases. Germline-derived CDR1 and CDR2 are SGHNT and YYREEE (reference sequence). This CDR3 has 16 amino acids. V shed 4 bases and J 0 bases; nucleotides not matched to a gene: 7. CDR3 loop: CASSKPTGHSGNTIYF. Written as DNA, the CDR3 is TGTGCCAGCAGCAAACCGACAGGGCACTCTGGAAACACCATATATTTT.

This chain's CDR3 is CASSTPGSSYEQYF. The CDR3 DNA sequence: TGTGCCAGCAGTACCCCCGGAAGCTCCTACGAGCAGTACTTC. This chain connects TRBV6-6 to TRBJ2-7; D unclear. The ends were cut back, 5 bases at V and 0 bases at J, with 11 bases in the middle. The CDR3 spans 14 residues. CDR1 and CDR2 (germline): MNHNY, SVGAGI (reference sequence).

V and J are TRBV25-1 and TRBJ1-4, with TRBD1 matching over 9 bases. There are 18 residues in the CDR3. The trim removed 7 bases at V and 5 bases at J, leaving 17 bases unmatched. In germline, CDR1 is MGHDK, CDR2 SYGVNS. The CDR3 loop reads CASTRSSGQGSLNEKLFF. The CDR3 coding sequence is TGTGCCAGCACTAGGTCATCGGGACAGGGCAGTTTAAATGAAAAACTGTTTTTT.

This chain uses TRBV30 with TRBJ2-6; 7 bases line up with TRBD1. V shed 5 bases, J shed 0 bases, and the junction held 1 base outside the gene matches. CDR3 length equals 14 residues. Looked up from germline, CDR1 is GTSNPN and CDR2 is SVGIG (reference sequence). The CDR3 region is CAWAGGSGANVLTF. CDR3 in DNA: TGTGCCTGGGCAGGGGGCTCTGGGGCCAACGTCCTGACTTTC.

This rearrangement joins TRBV28 to TRBJ1-2; D is uncertain. V lost 4 bases and J lost 6, with 12 bases in between. The V gene's germline CDR1 is MDHEN and CDR2 SYDVKM. The CDR3 consists of 13 residues. CDR3 loop: CASSSPGGNGYTF. The CDR3 DNA is TGTGCCAGCAGTTCCCCGGGAGGGAATGGCTACACCTTC.

This chain links TRBV11-1 with TRBJ2-7; 13 nucleotides match TRBD2. The germline V gene encodes CDR1 SGHAT and CDR2 FQDESV (reference sequence). The V segment lost 4 bases and the J segment 4 bases; nucleotides outside the gene matches: 4. CDR3 length: 15 amino acids. The CDR3 protein is CASSYGTSGIYEQYF. The CDR3 DNA sequence: TGTGCCAGCAGCTACGGGACTAGCGGGATTTACGAGCAGTACTTC.

This chain links TRBV13 with TRBJ2-1; 8 nucleotides match TRBD1. With V trimmed by 2 bases and J by 9 bases, 9 bases remained unmatched. The CDR3 extends over 15 amino acids. In germline, CDR1 is PRHDT, CDR2 FYEKMQ (reference sequence). The CDR3 here is CASSLWTGYSGEQFF. CDR3 sequence (DNA): TGTGCCAGCAGCTTATGGACAGGGTATTCGGGTGAGCAGTTCTTC.

V is TRBV7-2 and J is TRBJ2-7, with TRBD2 matching 10 bases. V lost 2 bases, J lost 3 bases, and 10 bases stayed unmatched. This CDR3 comprises 17 residues. The germline gives CDR1 SGHTA, CDR2 FQGNSA. CDR3 nucleotides: TGTGCCAGCAGCTTAAGAGGTGGGTCTAGCGGGAGCTACGAGCAGTACTTC. This sequence encodes CASSLRGGSSGSYEQYF.

This sequence joins TRBV7-8 and TRBJ2-3, with no clear D. Germline V gene data show CDR1 as SGHVS and CDR2 as FQNEAQ. V lost 1 base, J lost 10 bases, and 12 bases lay in between. There are 13 residues in the CDR3. CDR3 sequence: CASSLGPNNPQYF. CDR3 DNA sequence: TGTGCCAGCAGCTTAGGTCCGAACAATCCGCAGTATTTT.

As concerns this clone: A much larger clone differs from this one at a single base, so this may be a read error. The chain recombines TRBV11-2 with TRBJ1-5; D is uncertain. From germline, CDR1 is SGHAT and CDR2 FQNNGV. This CDR3 contains 13 residues. Trimming stripped 2 bases from V and 5 bases from J, with 7 bases between. CDR3 amino acids: CASSLNWDQPQHF. DNA of the CDR3: TGTGCCAGCAGCTTAAATTGGGATCAGCCCCAGCATTTT.

The chain uses TRBV6-1 and TRBJ2-7; 11 bases map to TRBD1. CDR1 and CDR2 from the germline V gene are MNHNS and SASEGT. This CDR3 spans 14 amino acids. V lost 6 bases, J lost 4 bases, and 5 bases stayed unmatched. The CDR3 sequence: CASRGDRGLYEQYF. The CDR3 DNA is TGTGCCAGCAGGGGGGACAGGGGGTTGTACGAGCAGTACTTC.

The CDR3 sequence is CASSDRTGSIYEQYF. CDR3 nucleotides: TGCGCCAGCAGCGACCGGACAGGGTCGATCTACGAGCAGTACTTC. The chain joins TRBV5-1 to TRBJ2-7, with 8 bases matching TRBD1. CDR3 size: 15 residues. With V trimmed by 4 bases and J by 3 bases, 9 bases remained unmatched. From germline, CDR1 is SGHRS and CDR2 YFSETQ.

This sequence joins TRBV19 and TRBJ2-7, with a possible D match to TRBD2 (6 bases). The germline V gene has CDR1 LNHDA and CDR2 SQIVND (reference sequence). The CDR3 consists of 18 residues. Trimming pared 5 bases from V and 1 base from J, leaving 24 bases between. In nucleotides, the CDR3 is TGTGCCAGTAGTGCTCGGGGGATTCAGGGAGAGGGGTCCTACGAGCAGTACTTC. Translation: CASSARGIQGEGSYEQYF.

The chain is built from TRBV19 and TRBJ1-3, with 8 positions matching TRBD1. This CDR3 has 14 residues. J lost 3 bases, V lost 9 bases, and 7 bases had no gene match. CDR1 and CDR2 (germline): LNHDA, SQIVND (reference sequence). CDR3 coding DNA: TGTGCCAGCGGACAGGGCATGGGTGGAAACACCATATATTTT. It encodes CASGQGMGGNTIYF.

The chain has TRBV30 and TRBJ1-5; no definite D call. With 2 bases removed from V and 7 bases from J, the gap between germline ends came to 9 bases. Germline V lookup: CDR1 GTSNPN, CDR2 SVGIG (reference sequence). The CDR3 covers 12 residues. CDR3 sequence reads: CAWSLHRQPQHF. The CDR3, as DNA: TGTGCCTGGAGTCTTCATCGACAGCCCCAGCATTTT.

The rearrangement joins TRBV7-2 to TRBJ2-7; 12 bases are shared with TRBD2. Trimming at V came to 6 bases and at J to 5 bases, leaving 8 bases not matched to a gene. Germline CDR1 reads SGHTA; CDR2 reads FQGNSA. This CDR3 has 15 amino acids. In DNA form, the CDR3 reads TGTGCCAGCAGGCCTGGACTAGCGGGATTACACGAGCAGTACTTC. Its translation is CASRPGLAGLHEQYF.

For the CDR3, the DNA is TGTGCCAGCAGGCATGCGGGCGGGATCTACAATGAGCAGTTCTTC. Its translation is CASRHAGGIYNEQFF. This sequence joins TRBV28 and TRBJ2-1, with a tentative D call TRBD2 (6 bases). CDR3 length equals 15 residues. Looked up from germline, CDR1 is MDHEN and CDR2 is SYDVKM. V dropped 6 bases and J dropped 3 bases, with 15 bases sitting between them.

The gene calls are TRBV28 and TRBJ1-2; no definite D call. Germline V gene data show CDR1 as MDHEN and CDR2 as SYDVKM. This CDR3 contains 14 residues. Trimming took 3 bases from V and 7 from J, leaving 15 bases between them. Here the CDR3 DNA reads TGTGCCAGCAGTTTCTCTCGGGCGATAATTGGCTACACCTTC. Protein sequence: CASSFSRAIIGYTF.

V gene TRBV5-1 combines with J gene TRBJ2-3; 8 bases agree with TRBD1. CDR3 length equals 14 residues. Germline values: CDR1 SGHRS, CDR2 YFSETQ. V gave up 4 bases and J gave up 2 bases; unmatched junction bases: 3. The CDR3 nucleotides are TGCGCCAGCAGCGGGACAGGTCACACAGATACGCAGTATTTT. It is translated as CASSGTGHTDTQYF.

The chain links TRBV6-6 to TRBJ2-5; 9 bases are shared with TRBD1. The CDR3 spans 15 residues. V shed 6 bases and J 5 bases; nucleotides not matched to a gene: 10. Germline values: CDR1 MNHNY, CDR2 SVGAGI (reference sequence). The CDR3 sequence: CASSPGTGKRETQYF. The CDR3 DNA is TGTGCCAGCAGCCCCGGGACAGGGAAACGGGAGACCCAGTACTTC.

This clone was detected many times. The chain recombines TRBV19 with TRBJ1-3, with a possible D match to TRBD1 (6 bases). This CDR3 contains 16 residues. The V end lost 7 bases, the J end lost 0 bases, and 16 bases lay between the germline ends. Germline V gene sequence: CDR1 LNHDA, CDR2 SQIVND (reference sequence). CDR3 residues: CASTQDQGSSGNTIYF. The CDR3 nucleotides read TGTGCCAGTACCCAAGACCAGGGGAGCTCTGGAAACACCATATATTTT.

V gene TRBV30 combines with J gene TRBJ2-5; D is possibly TRBD1 (5 bases). In germline, CDR1 is GTSNPN, CDR2 SVGIG (reference sequence). CDR3 size: 13 residues. Trimming removed 1 base from V and 2 bases from J, with 8 bases in between. The CDR3 nucleotides read TGTGCCTGGAGTGGGACACTTCAAGAGACCCAGTACTTC. It is translated as CAWSGTLQETQYF.

This rearrangement joins TRBV12-2 to TRBJ2-5. TRBV12-2 is a known pseudogene. The CDR3 has 13 residues. The CDR3 sequence: CASRLAGLETQYF. The DNA for the CDR3 is TGTGCAAGTCGCTTAGCGGGGTTAGAGACCCAGTACTTC.